This T cell receptor (beta chain) was identified during a study of T cells in Graves' hyperthyroidism and ophthalmopathy. Study findings and constraints: Blood samples included most of the expanded thyroid clonotypes exceeding 0.001. The model foresaw ophthalmopathy a median roughly 6.3 months prior to onset.

Amplification yielded TCR beta CDR3 regions, with RNA transcripts as the source. HTBI primers drove first-round RT-PCR of the TCR CDR3. TCRdb re-called the multiplex PCR reads with MiXCR, one entry per CDR3 protein. The data show fewer than 350,000 distinct CDR3 sequences, around 18% seen once. Germline V gives CDR1 MNHEY, CDR2 SVGEGT. The CDR3 loop spans 13 amino acids. V gave up 0 bases and J gave up 6 bases, with 9 bases separating them. The study included ophthalmopathy patients with Clinical Activity Score at least 3, NOSPECS grade at least 4 and duration under 3 months. This sample holds PBMCs from about 10 ml fresh peripheral blood. At least ten counts were recorded for this clonotype. No antigen is known for it.

The clonotype was recovered from a woman in her thirties or forties with Graves' ophthalmopathy. Input material: blood. The chain has TRBV6-2 or TRBV6-3 and TRBJ2-7; the D call may be TRBD1 or TRBD2 (5 bases each). The CDR3, as DNA: TGTGCCAGCAGTTACTCCGTTGGGGGCGAGCAGTACTTC. Its protein product is CASSYSVGGEQYF.